A single sample gave rise to the 3 T cell receptor beta chains below, sequenced in a study of cytomegalovirus exposure and HLA in healthy donors. PCR primers comprised 60 Vbeta and 13 Jbeta primers. Using immunoSEQ multiplex PCR, the repertoire was profiled, and TCRdb retains in-frame clones only, with some absent. Of approximately 150,000 clones listed, roughly 75% are singletons. The source material was PBMCs. Every receptor here comes from a male donor in good health and CMV-seronegative.

The chain uses TRBV19 and TRBJ2-1, with a possible D match to TRBD2 (5 bases). CDR1 is LNHDA, CDR2 SQIVND, per germline (reference sequence). This CDR3 is 15 amino acids long. Trimming left V 5 bases short and J 0 bases short, with 11 bases between. In DNA form, the CDR3 reads TGTGCCAGTAGTGTCGTGGGGAGCTCCTACAATGAGCAGTTCTTC. Translation gives CASSVVGSSYNEQFF.

The chain joins TRBV9 to TRBJ2-7; weak D call: TRBD2 (6 bases). In germline, CDR1 is SGDLS, CDR2 YYNGEE. CDR3 size: 15 residues. V was cut by 2 bases and J by 0 bases, with 12 bases left in between. The CDR3 region is CASSVGGLGSYEQYF. In nucleotides, the CDR3 is TGTGCCAGCAGCGTCGGGGGTCTCGGCTCCTACGAGCAGTACTTC.

V and J are TRBV6-6 and TRBJ1-6, with a weak D call TRBD1 (6 bases). Germline CDR1 MNHNY, CDR2 SVGAGI (reference sequence). The V and J ends lost 2 bases and 6 bases respectively, with 8 bases between them. The CDR3 extends over 14 amino acids. The CDR3 DNA reads as TGTGCCAGCAGTTACAACAGGGCTAATTCACCCCTCCACTTT. This translates into CASSYNRANSPLHF.